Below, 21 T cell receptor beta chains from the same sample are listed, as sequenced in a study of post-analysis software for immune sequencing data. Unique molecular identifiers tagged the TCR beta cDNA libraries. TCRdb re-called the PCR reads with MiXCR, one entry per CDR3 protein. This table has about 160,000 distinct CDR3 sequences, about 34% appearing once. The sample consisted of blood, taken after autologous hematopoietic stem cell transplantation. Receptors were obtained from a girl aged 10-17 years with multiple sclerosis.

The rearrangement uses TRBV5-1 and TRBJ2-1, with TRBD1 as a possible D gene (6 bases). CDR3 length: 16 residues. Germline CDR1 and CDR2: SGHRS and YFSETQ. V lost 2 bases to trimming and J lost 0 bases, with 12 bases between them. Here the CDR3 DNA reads TGCGCCAGCAGCTTTTACAGGGAAACCTCCTACAATGAGCAGTTCTTC. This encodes CASSFYRETSYNEQFF.

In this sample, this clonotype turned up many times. The CDR3 DNA is TGTGCCAGCAGCCAAGGGACTAGCGGTTTCGGAGAGCAGTTCTTC. The encoded protein is CASSQGTSGFGEQFF. This chain links TRBV4-2 with TRBJ2-1; 10 bases are a match to TRBD2. CDR1 is LGHNA and CDR2 is YNFKEQ in the germline V gene. V dropped 1 base and J dropped 10; count of bases not matched to a gene: 7. The CDR3 length is 15 residues.

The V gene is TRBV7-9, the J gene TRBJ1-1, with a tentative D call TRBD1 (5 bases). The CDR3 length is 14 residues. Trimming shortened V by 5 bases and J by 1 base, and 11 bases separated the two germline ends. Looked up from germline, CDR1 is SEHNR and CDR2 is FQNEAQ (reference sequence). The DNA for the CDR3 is TGTGCCAGCAGCGCTTGGGACGGGAACACTGAAGCTTTCTTT. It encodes CASSAWDGNTEAFF.

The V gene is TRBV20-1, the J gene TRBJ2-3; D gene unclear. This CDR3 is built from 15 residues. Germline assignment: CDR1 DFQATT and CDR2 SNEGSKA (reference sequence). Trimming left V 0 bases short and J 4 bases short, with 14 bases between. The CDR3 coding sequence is TGCAGTGCTAGAGAATCACTGGCAGCAGCAGATACGCAGTATTTT. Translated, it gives CSARESLAAADTQYF.

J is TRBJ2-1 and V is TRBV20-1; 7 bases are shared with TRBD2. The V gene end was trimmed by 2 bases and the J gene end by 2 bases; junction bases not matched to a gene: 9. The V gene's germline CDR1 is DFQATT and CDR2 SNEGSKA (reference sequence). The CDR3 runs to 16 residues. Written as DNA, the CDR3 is TGCAGTGCTAGATCGGCTAGCGGTCTCCCCTACAATGAGCAGTTCTTC. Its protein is CSARSASGLPYNEQFF.

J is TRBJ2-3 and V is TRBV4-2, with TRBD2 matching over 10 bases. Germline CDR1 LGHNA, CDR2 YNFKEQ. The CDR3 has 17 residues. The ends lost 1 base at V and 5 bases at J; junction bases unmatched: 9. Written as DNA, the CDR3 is TGTGCCAGCAGCCAAGCTCCAGCAAGCGGGGGGGGAGATACGCAGTATTTT. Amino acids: CASSQAPASGGGDTQYF.

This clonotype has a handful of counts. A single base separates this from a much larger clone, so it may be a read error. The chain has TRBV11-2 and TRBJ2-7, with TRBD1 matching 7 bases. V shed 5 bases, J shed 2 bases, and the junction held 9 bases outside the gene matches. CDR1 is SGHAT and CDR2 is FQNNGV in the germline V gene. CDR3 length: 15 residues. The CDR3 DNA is TGTGCCAGCAGCGCCTCCGGGACAGAGACCTACGAGCAGTACTTC. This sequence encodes CASSASGTETYEQYF.

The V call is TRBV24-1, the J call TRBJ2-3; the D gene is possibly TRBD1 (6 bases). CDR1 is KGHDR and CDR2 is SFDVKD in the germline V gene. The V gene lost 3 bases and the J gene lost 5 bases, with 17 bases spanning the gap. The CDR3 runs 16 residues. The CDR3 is CATSDQGNLVGDTQYF. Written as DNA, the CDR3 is TGTGCCACCAGTGATCAGGGGAATTTGGTAGGAGATACGCAGTATTTT.

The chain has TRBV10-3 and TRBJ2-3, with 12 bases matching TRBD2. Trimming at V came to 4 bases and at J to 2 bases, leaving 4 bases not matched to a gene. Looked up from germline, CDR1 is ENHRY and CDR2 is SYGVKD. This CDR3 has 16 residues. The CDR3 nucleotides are TGTGCCATCAGTGGACTAGCGGGGGCCCCCACAGATACGCAGTATTTT. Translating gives CAISGLAGAPTDTQYF.

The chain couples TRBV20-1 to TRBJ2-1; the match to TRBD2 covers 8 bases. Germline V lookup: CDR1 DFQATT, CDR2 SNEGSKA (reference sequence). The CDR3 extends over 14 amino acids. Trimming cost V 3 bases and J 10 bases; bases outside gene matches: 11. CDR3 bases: TGCAGTGCTAGTCCCCATGCGGGAGGTAGGGAGCAGTTCTTC. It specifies CSASPHAGGREQFF.

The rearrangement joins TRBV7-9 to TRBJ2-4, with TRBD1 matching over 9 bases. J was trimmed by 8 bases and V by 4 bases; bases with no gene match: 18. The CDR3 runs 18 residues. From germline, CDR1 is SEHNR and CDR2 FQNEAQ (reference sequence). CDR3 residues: CASSWGTTGTGLRDIQYF. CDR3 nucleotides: TGTGCCAGCAGCTGGGGAACTACCGGGACAGGGCTCAGGGACATTCAGTACTTC.

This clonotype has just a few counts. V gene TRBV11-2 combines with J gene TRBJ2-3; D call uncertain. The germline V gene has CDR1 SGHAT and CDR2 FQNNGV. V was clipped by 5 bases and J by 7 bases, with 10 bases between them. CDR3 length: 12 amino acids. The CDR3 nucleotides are TGTGCCAGCAGCCCCCGAGGACATACGCAGTATTTT. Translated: CASSPRGHTQYF.

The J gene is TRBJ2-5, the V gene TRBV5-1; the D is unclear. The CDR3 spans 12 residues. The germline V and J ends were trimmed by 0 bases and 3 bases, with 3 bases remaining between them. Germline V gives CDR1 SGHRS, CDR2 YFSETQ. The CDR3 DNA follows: TGCGCCAGCAGCTTGGTGGAAGAGACCCAGTACTTC. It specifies CASSLVEETQYF.

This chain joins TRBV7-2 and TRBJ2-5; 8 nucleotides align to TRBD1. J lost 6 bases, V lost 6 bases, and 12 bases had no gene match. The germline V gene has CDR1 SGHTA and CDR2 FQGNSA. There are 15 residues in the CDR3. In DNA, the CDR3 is TGTGCCAGCAGTTCCCCCGGACAGGGAAGAAAGACCCAGTACTTC. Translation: CASSSPGQGRKTQYF.

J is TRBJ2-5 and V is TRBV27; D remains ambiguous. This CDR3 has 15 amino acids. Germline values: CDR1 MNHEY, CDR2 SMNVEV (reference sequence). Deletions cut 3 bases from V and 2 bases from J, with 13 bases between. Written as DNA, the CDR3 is TGTGCCAGCAGTTTTCGGCACCGACCTCAAGAGACCCAGTACTTC. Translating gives CASSFRHRPQETQYF.

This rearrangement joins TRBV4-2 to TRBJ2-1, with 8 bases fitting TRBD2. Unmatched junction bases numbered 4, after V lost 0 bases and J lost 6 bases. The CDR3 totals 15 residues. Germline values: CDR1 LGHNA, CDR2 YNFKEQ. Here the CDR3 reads CASSQEKREFNEQFF. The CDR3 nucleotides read TGTGCCAGCAGCCAAGAGAAGCGGGAGTTCAATGAGCAGTTCTTC.

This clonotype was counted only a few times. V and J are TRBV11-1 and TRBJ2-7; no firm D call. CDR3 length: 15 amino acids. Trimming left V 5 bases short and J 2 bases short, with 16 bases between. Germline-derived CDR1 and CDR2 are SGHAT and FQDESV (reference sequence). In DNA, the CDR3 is TGTGCCAGCAGCCCAGGCACCGTAATACCCTACGAGCAGTACTTC. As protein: CASSPGTVIPYEQYF.

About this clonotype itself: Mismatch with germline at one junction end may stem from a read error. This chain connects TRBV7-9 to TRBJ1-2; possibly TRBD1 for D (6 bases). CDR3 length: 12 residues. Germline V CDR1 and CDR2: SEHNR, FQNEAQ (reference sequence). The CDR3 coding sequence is TGTGCCAGCACCTCGGAAGTACAGGGCTGCACCTTC. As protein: CASTSEVQGCTF. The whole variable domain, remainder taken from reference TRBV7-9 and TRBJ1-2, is DTGVSQNPRHKITKRGQNVTFRCDPISEHNRLYWYRQTLGQGPEFLTYFQNEAQLEKSRLLSDRFSAERPKGSFSTLEIQRTEQGDSAMYLCASTSEVQGCTFGSGTRLTVV.

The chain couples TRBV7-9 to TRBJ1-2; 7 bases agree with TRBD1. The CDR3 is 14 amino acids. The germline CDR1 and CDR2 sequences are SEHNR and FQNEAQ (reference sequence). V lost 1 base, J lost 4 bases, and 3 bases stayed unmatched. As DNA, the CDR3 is TGTGCCAGCAGCTTAGGGGACAGAACCTATGGCTACACCTTC. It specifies CASSLGDRTYGYTF.

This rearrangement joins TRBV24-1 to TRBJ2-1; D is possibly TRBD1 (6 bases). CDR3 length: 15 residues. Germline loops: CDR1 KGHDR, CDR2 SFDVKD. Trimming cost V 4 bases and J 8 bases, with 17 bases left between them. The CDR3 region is CATSDPSPSGDEQFF. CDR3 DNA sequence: TGTGCCACCAGTGACCCCAGCCCGTCAGGGGATGAGCAGTTCTTC.

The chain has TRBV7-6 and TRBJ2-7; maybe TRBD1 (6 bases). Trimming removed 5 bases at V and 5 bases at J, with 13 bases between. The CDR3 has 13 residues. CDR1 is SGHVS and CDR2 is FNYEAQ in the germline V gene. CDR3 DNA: TGTGCCAGCAGCGATTACAGGGTCCACGAGCAGTACTTC. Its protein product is CASSDYRVHEQYF. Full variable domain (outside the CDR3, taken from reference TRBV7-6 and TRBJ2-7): GAGVSQSPRYKVTKRGQDVALRCDPISGHVSLYWYRQALGQGPEFLTYFNYEAQQDKSGLPNDRFSAERPEGSISTLTIQRTEQRDSAMYRCASSDYRVHEQYFGPGTRLTVT.